The text below deals with one T cell receptor beta chain. These data come from a study of blood T cell repertoires in COVID-19. On the study more broadly: The samples span acute and convalescent COVID-19 from the United States, Italy and Spain. Sources were T cells, B-cell-depleted T cells, or PBMCs; the material itself was cDNA or gDNA.

Germline CDR1 and CDR2: GTSNPN and SVGIG (reference sequence). V lost 2 bases, J lost 4 bases, and 8 bases lay in between. The CDR3 totals 13 residues. Under the authors' procedure: Counts of nucleated cells, estimated from reference gene primer amplification, were obtained. Repertoires were generated with immunoSEQ multiplex PCR, while TCRdb's copy carries only in-frame clones and drops some. Clonal size and the V and J genes are those of that table, whereas D and trimming came from the DNA. The sample shows 250,000 or so clones, around 84% of them seen only once. The specimen sequenced was peripheral blood. The origin of this receptor is a woman aged 40 to 55 who had recovered from COVID-19. The gene calls are TRBV30 and TRBJ1-4; the D gene is possibly TRBD1 (5 bases). The CDR3, as DNA: TGTGCCTGGAGTAAGGGGAATAATGAAAAACTGTTTTTT. Its protein is CAWSKGNNEKLFF.